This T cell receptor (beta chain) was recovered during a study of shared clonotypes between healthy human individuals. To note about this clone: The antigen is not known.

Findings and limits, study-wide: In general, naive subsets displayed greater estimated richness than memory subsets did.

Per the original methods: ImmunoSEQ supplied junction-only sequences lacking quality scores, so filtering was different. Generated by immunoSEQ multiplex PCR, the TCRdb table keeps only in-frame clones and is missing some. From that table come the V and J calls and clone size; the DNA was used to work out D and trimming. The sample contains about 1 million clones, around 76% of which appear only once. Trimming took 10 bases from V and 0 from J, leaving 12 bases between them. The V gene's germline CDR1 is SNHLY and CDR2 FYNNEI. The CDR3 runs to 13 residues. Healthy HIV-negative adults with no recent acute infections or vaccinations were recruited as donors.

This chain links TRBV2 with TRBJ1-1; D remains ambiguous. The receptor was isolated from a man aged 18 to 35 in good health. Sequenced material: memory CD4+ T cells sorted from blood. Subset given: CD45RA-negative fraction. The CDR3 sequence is CATLKAMNTEAFF. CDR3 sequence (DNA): TGTGCCACTCTTAAGGCAATGAACACTGAAGCTTTCTTT.